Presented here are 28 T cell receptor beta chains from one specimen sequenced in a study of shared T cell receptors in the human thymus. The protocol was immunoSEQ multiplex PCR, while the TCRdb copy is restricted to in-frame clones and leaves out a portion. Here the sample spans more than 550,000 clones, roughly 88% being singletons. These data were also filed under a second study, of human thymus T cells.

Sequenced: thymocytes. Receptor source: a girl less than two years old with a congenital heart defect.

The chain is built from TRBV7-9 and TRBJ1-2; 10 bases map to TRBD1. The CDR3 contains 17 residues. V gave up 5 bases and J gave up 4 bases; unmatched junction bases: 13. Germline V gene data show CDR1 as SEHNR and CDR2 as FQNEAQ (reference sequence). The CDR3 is CASSLPLGDRGGYGYTF. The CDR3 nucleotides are TGTGCCAGCAGCCTCCCTCTCGGGGACAGGGGTGGCTATGGCTACACCTTC.

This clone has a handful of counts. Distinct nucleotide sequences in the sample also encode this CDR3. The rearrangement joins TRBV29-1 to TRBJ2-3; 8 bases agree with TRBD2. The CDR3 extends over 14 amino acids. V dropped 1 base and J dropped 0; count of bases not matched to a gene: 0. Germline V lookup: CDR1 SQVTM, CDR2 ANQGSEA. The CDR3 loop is CSVEAGGSTDTQYF. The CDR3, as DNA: TGCAGCGTTGAAGCGGGGGGGAGCACAGATACGCAGTATTTT.

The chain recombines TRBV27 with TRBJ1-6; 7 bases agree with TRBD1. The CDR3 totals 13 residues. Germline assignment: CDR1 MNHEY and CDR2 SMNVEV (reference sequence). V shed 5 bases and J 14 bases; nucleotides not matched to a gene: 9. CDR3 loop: CASSQGGEFSLHF. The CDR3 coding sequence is TGTGCCAGCAGTCAGGGGGGTGAATTTTCCCTCCACTTT.

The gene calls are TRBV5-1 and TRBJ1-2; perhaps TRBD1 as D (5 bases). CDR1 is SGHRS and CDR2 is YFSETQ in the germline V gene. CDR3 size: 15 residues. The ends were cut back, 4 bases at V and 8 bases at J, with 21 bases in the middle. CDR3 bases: TGCGCCAGCAGCCTTTGGCCACAGGCCTCTCACGGCTACACCTTC. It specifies CASSLWPQASHGYTF.

CDR3 in amino acids: CASSYSYGTETYEQYF. The CDR3 DNA is TGTGCCAGCAGTTACTCGTATGGGACAGAGACCTACGAGCAGTACTTC. This sequence joins TRBV6-5 and TRBJ2-7; 7 bases match TRBD1. Per germline, CDR1 MNHEY and CDR2 SVGAGI. V lost 0 bases, J lost 2 bases, and 7 bases stayed unmatched. The CDR3 consists of 16 residues.

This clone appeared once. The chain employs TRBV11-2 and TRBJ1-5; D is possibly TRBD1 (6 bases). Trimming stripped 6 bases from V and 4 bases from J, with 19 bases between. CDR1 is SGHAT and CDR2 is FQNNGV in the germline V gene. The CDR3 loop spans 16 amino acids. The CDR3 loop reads CASSLTRGAKNQPQHF. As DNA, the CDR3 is TGTGCCAGCAGTTTAACCCGGGGGGCGAAGAATCAGCCCCAGCATTTT.

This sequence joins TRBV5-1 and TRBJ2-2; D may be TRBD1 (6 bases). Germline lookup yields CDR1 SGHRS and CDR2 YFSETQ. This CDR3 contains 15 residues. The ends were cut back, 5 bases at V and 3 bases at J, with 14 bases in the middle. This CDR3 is CASSLQGGHTGELFF. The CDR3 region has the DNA TGCGCCAGCAGTCTACAGGGTGGGCACACCGGGGAGCTGTTTTTT.

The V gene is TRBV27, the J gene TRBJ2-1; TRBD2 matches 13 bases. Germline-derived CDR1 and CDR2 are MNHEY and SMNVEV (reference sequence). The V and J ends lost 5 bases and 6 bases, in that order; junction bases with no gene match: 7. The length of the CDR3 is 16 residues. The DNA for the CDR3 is TGTGCCAGCAGTCTGACTAGCGGGGGGCGGGTCAATGAGCAGTTCTTC. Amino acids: CASSLTSGGRVNEQFF.

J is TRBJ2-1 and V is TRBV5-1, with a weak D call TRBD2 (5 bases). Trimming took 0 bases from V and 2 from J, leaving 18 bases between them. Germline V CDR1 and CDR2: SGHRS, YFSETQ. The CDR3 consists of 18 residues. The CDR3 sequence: CASSLDGFPGSAYNEQFF. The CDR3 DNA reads TGCGCCAGCAGCTTGGATGGGTTTCCGGGGAGCGCCTACAATGAGCAGTTCTTC.

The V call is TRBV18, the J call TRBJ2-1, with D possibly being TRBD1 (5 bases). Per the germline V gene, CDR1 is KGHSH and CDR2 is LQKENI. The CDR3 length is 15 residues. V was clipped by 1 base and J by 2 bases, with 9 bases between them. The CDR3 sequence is CASSPQGWTYNEQFF. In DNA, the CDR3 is TGTGCCAGCTCACCACAGGGGTGGACCTACAATGAGCAGTTCTTC.

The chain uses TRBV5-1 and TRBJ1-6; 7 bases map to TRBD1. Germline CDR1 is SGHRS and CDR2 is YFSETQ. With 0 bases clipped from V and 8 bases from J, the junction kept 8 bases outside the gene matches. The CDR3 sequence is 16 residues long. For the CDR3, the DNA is TGCGCCAGCAGCTTGGGATCACAGGGGAGGCATTCACCCCTCCACTTT. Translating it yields CASSLGSQGRHSPLHF.

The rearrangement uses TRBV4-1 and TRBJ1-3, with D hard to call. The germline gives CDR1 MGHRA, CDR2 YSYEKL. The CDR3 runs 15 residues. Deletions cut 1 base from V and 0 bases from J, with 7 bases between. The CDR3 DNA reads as TGCGCCAGCAGCCAAGTTGCAGGCTCTGGAAACACCATATATTTT. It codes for CASSQVAGSGNTIYF.

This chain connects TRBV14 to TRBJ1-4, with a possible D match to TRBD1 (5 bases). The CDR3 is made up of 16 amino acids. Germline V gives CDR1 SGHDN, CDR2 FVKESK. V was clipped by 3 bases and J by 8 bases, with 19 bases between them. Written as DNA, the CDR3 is TGTGCCAGCAGCCAGTACAGGCGGGAGGGAGGAGAAAAACTGTTTTTT. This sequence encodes CASSQYRREGGEKLFF.

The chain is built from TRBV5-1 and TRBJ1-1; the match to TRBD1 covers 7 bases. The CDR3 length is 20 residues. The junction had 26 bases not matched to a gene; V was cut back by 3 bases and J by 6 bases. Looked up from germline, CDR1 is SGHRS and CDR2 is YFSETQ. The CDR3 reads CASSSPIDRVPLENTSEAFF. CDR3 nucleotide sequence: TGCGCCAGCAGCTCCCCAATCGACAGGGTACCCCTTGAAAACACTTCTGAAGCTTTCTTT.

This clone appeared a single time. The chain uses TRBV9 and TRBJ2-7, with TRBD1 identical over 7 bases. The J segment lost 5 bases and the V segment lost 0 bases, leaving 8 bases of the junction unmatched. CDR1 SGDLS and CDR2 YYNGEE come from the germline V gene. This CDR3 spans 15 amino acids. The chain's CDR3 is CASSVATLDRDEQYF. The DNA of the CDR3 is TGTGCCAGCAGCGTAGCTACACTTGACAGGGACGAGCAGTACTTC.

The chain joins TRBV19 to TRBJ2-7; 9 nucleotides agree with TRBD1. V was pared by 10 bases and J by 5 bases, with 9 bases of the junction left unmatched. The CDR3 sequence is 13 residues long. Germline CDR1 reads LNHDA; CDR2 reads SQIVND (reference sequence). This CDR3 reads CATFGTGTNEQYF. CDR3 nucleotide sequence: TGTGCCACCTTCGGGACAGGGACGAACGAGCAGTACTTC.

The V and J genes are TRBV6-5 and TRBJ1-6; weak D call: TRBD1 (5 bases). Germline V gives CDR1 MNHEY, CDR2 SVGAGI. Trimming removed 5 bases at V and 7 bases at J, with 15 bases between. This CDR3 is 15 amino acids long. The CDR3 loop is CASSPPEGPNSPLHF. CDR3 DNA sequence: TGTGCCAGCAGTCCCCCGGAGGGGCCCAATTCACCCCTCCACTTT.

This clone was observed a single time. The DNA of the CDR3 is TGTGCCACCCAATCCGGGATAGAAGCTTTCTTT. Encoded protein: CATQSGIEAFF. The V call is TRBV10-3, the J call TRBJ1-1; unclear D gene. The germline gives CDR1 ENHRY, CDR2 SYGVKD. This CDR3 has 11 residues. Trimming took off 10 bases at V and 8 bases at J, with 14 bases between the two ends.

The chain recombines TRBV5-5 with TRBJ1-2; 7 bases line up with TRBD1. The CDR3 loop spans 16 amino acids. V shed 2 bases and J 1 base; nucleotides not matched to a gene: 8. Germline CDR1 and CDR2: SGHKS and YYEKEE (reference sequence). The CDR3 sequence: CASSLAGQANNYGYTF. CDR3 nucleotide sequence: TGTGCCAGCAGCTTAGCAGGACAGGCTAATAACTATGGCTACACCTTC. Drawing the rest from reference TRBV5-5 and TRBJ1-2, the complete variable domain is DAGVTQSPTHLIKTRGQQVTLRCSPISGHKSVSWYQQVLGQGPQFIFQYYEKEERGRGNFPDRFSARQFPNYSSELNVNALLLGDSALYLCASSLAGQANNYGYTFGSGTRLTVV.

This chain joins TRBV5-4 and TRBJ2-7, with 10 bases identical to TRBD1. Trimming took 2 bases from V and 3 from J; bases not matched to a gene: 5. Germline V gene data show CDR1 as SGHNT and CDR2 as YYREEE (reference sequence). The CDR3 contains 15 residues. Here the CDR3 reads CASSFRGQGSYEQYF. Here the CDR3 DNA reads TGTGCCAGCAGCTTTCGGGGACAGGGGAGCTACGAGCAGTACTTC.

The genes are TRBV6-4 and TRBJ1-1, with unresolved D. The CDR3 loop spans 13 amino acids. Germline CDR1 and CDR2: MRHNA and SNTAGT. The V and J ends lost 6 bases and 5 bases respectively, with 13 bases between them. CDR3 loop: CASSNPRGTEAFF. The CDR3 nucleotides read TGTGCCAGCAGCAATCCGAGAGGGACTGAAGCTTTCTTT.

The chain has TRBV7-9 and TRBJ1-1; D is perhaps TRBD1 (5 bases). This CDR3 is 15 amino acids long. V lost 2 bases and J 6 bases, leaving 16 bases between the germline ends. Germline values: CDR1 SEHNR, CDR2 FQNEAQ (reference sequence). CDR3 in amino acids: CASSLPQLPGAEAFF. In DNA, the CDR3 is TGTGCCAGCAGCTTACCACAGCTCCCGGGGGCTGAAGCTTTCTTT.

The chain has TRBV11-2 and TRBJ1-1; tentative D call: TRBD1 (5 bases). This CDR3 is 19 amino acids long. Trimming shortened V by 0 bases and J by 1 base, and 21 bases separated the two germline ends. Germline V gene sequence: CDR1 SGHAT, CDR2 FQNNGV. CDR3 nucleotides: TGTGCCAGCAGCTTAGATCGCCTGCTCGGGACTAAGAAGAACACTGAAGCTTTCTTT. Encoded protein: CASSLDRLLGTKKNTEAFF.

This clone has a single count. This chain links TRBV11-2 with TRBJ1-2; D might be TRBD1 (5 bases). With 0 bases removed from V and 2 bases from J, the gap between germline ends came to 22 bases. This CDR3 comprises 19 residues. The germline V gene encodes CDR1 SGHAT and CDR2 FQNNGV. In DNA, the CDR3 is TGTGCCAGCAGCTTAGACACAACCGGGACTCCTAGGGCCAACTATGGCTACACCTTC. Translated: CASSLDTTGTPRANYGYTF.

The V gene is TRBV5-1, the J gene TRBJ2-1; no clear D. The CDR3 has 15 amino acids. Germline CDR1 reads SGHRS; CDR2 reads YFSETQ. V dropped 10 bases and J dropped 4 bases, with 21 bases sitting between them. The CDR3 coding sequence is TGCGCCTCCGGCCTGAGGCTCCCAAAGTACAATGAGCAGTTCTTC. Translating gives CASGLRLPKYNEQFF.

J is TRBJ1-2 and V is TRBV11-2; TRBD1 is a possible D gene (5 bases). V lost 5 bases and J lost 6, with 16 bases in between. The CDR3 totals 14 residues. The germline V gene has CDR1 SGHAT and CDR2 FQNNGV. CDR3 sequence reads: CASSLGEGQHGYTF. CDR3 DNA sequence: TGTGCCAGCAGCCTAGGGGAGGGGCAACATGGCTACACCTTC.

The CDR3 loop reads CASSQEDRDEMNTEAFF. CDR3 nucleotides: TGTGCCAGCAGCCAAGAAGACAGGGATGAGATGAACACTGAAGCTTTCTTT. The V gene is TRBV4-2, the J gene TRBJ1-1; 7 bases map to TRBD1. The V gene end was trimmed by 0 bases and the J gene end by 0 bases; junction bases not matched to a gene: 7. There are 17 residues in the CDR3. The germline V gene encodes CDR1 LGHNA and CDR2 YNFKEQ.

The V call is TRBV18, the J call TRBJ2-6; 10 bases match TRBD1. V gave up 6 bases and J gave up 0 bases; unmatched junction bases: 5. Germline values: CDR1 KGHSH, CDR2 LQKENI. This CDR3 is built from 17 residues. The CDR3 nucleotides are TGTGCCAGCTCTCCCGGACAGGGGGTCTCTGGGGCCAACGTCCTGACTTTC. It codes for CASSPGQGVSGANVLTF.